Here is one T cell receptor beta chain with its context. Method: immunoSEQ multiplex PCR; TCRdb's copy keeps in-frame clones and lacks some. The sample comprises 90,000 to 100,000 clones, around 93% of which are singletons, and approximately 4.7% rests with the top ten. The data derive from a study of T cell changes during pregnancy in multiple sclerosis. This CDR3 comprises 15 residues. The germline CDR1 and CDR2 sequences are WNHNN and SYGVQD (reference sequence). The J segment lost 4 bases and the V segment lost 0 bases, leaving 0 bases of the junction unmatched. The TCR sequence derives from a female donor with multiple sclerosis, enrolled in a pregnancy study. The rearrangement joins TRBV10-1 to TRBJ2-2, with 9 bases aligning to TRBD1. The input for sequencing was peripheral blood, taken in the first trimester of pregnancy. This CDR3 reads CASSESTGGTGELFF. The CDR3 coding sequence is TGCGCCAGCAGTGAGTCGACAGGGGGCACCGGGGAGCTGTTTTTT.